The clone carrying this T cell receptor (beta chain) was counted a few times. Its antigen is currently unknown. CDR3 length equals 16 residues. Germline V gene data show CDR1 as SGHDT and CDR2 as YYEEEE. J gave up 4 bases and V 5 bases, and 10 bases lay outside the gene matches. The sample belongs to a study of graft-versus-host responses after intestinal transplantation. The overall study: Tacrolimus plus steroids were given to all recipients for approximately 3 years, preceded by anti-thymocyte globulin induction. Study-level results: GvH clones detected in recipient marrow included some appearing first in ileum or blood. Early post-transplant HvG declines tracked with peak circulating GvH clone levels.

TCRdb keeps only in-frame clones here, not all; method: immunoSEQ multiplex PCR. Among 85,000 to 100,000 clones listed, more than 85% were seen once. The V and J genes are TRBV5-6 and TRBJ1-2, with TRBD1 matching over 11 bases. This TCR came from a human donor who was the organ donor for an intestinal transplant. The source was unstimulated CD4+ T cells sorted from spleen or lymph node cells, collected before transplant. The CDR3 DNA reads TGTGCCAGCAGTTTAGTTGGACAGGGGGCGACCTATGGCTACACCTTC. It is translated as CASSLVGQGATYGYTF.